A selection of T cell receptor beta chains follows, all from one sample in a study of early T cells in non-severe SARS-CoV-2 infection. One entry per CDR3 protein, called by TCRdb with MiXCR from the 5' RACE reads. The repertoire holds tens of thousands of distinct CDR3 sequences, with approximately 15% as singletons. Sequencing was performed on whole blood, taken at baseline. All receptors derive from an adult who was a healthcare worker with PCR-confirmed SARS-CoV-2 infection or an uninfected control (not recorded which). CDR3s include the opening cysteine and the closing phenylalanine or tryptophan. D genes are given only for firm matches. The size field is filled for only some rows; it gives once, few, many or a size class.

clone_size j_call v_call d_call cdr3_aa cdr3_nt
many TRBJ1-1 TRBV12-3/TRBV12-4 - CASRDRNTEAFF TGTGCCAGCCGGGACCGGAACACTGAAGCTTTCTTT
few TRBJ2-1 TRBV11-2 TRBD2 CASRAIAGRNNEQFF TGTGCCAGCAGGGCTATAGCGGGAAGGAACAATGAGCAGTTCTTC
few TRBJ1-2 TRBV6-1 - CASSEWGGHGYTF TGTGCCAGCAGTGAATGGGGAGGCCATGGCTACACCTTC
few TRBJ1-1 TRBV12-3/TRBV12-4 TRBD1 CASSPGQGGTEAFF TGTGCCAGCAGTCCCGGACAGGGAGGGACTGAAGCTTTCTTT
few TRBJ2-2 TRBV11-2 - CASSLVGSFGSGELFF TGTGCCAGCAGCTTAGTTGGTAGCTTCGGCTCCGGGGAGCTGTTTTTT
- TRBJ2-7 TRBV6-6 - CASSYGSQYWRYEQYF TGTGCCAGCAGTTACGGAAGCCAGTATTGGCGCTACGAGCAGTACTTC
- TRBJ1-5 TRBV20-1 - CSARGWGRSNQPQHF TGCAGTGCTAGGGGCTGGGGTAGGAGCAATCAGCCCCAGCATTTT
many TRBJ1-5 TRBV24-1 - CATWGIDQPQHF TGTGCCACCTGGGGAATCGATCAGCCCCAGCATTTT
many TRBJ2-5 TRBV20-1 TRBD2 CSAKTAGGETQYF TGCAGTGCTAAAACGGCGGGAGGAGAGACCCAGTACTTC
- TRBJ2-7 TRBV20-1 - CSAIAAEQYF TGCAGTGCCATAGCAGCTGAGCAGTACTTC
- TRBJ2-3 TRBV5-1 - CASRGPEGDTQYF TGCGCCAGCAGGGGGCCAGAAGGGGATACGCAGTATTTT
many TRBJ2-3 TRBV9 - CASSPTNRITDTQYF TGTGCCAGTTCCCCTACTAATCGGATCACAGATACGCAGTATTTT
- TRBJ1-4 TRBV7-2 - CASSYATNEKLFF TGTGCCAGCAGCTACGCAACTAATGAAAAACTGTTTTTT
many TRBJ2-7 TRBV10-3 - CAISTGPPPYEQYF TGTGCCATCAGTACCGGCCCGCCGCCCTACGAGCAGTACTTC
- TRBJ1-2 TRBV29-1 - CSVGQSNYGYTF TGCAGCGTCGGACAGTCTAACTATGGCTACACCTTC
- TRBJ2-3 TRBV12-3/TRBV12-4 - CASSLDRKTDTQYF TGTGCCAGCAGTTTAGACAGGAAGACAGATACGCAGTATTTT
once TRBJ2-3 TRBV6-6 - CASSYRVVPQYF TGTGCCAGCAGTTACCGTGTGGTTCCGCAGTATTTT
few TRBJ2-5 TRBV30 - CAWSVDGRGETQYF TGTGCCTGGAGTGTTGACGGGAGAGGGGAGACCCAGTACTTC
many TRBJ2-4 TRBV28 TRBD1 CASGGQGLQYF TGTGCCAGCGGAGGACAGGGATTGCAGTACTTC
few TRBJ1-1 TRBV28 - CASSLLTEAFF TGTGCCAGCAGTTTACTCACTGAAGCTTTCTTT
- TRBJ2-1 TRBV13 - CASSLRPGGAPYNEQFF TGTGCCAGCAGCTTACGGCCCGGGGGAGCCCCCTACAATGAGCAGTTCTTC
few TRBJ2-5 TRBV11-2 - CASSFGGGQETQYF TGTGCCAGCAGCTTCGGAGGGGGCCAAGAGACCCAGTACTTC
- TRBJ2-1 TRBV6-1 - CASSEGISAQFF TGTGCCAGCAGTGAGGGAATATCGGCCCAGTTCTTC
- TRBJ2-2 TRBV9 - CASSTNLDVDGPGELFF TGTGCCAGCAGCACTAATTTAGACGTAGACGGTCCCGGGGAGCTGTTTTTT
- TRBJ1-4 TRBV7-9 - CASSLGKKLFF TGTGCCAGCAGCTTAGGGAAAAAACTGTTTTTT
many TRBJ2-3 TRBV7-2 - CASSLAQRGGEDTQYF TGTGCCAGCAGCTTAGCGCAGAGGGGCGGTGAAGATACGCAGTATTTT
- TRBJ2-5 TRBV5-1 TRBD1 CASSFSQTGTLWYQETQYF TGCGCCAGCAGCTTCTCACAGACAGGGACACTGTGGTACCAAGAGACCCAGTACTTC
- TRBJ2-2 TRBV24-1 - CATSGTPANTGELFF TGTGCCACCAGCGGGACCCCCGCGAACACCGGGGAGCTGTTTTTT
- TRBJ2-7 TRBV29-1 TRBD1 CSVEIPGQVEQYF TGCAGCGTTGAAATCCCGGGACAGGTCGAGCAGTACTTC
- TRBJ2-2 TRBV5-5 - CASSFEYWTDYGELFF TGTGCCAGCAGCTTTGAGTACTGGACGGATTACGGGGAGCTGTTTTTT
few TRBJ2-7 TRBV5-4 - CASTTGGRSEQYF TGTGCCAGCACAACCGGAGGGAGAAGCGAGCAGTACTTC
- TRBJ2-7 TRBV13 - CASRLQPTYEQYF TGTGCCAGCAGGCTACAGCCGACCTACGAGCAGTACTTC
few TRBJ2-1 TRBV10-3 - CAISLSEHEQFF TGTGCCATCAGTCTCAGCGAACATGAGCAGTTCTTC
- TRBJ2-2 TRBV2 - CASRDLAPNTGELFF TGTGCCAGCAGGGACCTAGCGCCAAACACCGGGGAGCTGTTTTTT
- TRBJ2-1 TRBV12-3/TRBV12-4 - CASSLAQTGPRNEQFF TGTGCCAGCAGTTTAGCGCAAACGGGTCCTAGAAATGAGCAGTTCTTC
many TRBJ2-7 TRBV10-2 - CASSESAGPSYEQYF TGCGCCAGCAGTGAGTCGGCGGGGCCCTCCTACGAGCAGTACTTC
few TRBJ2-7 TRBV7-6 - CASSLSPGAFYEQYF TGTGCCAGCAGCTTATCCCCCGGGGCTTTTTACGAGCAGTACTTC
many TRBJ2-1 TRBV24-1 - CATSDLLLDGEQFF TGTGCCACCAGTGATTTGCTTCTAGACGGGGAGCAGTTCTTC
few TRBJ2-3 TRBV4-1 - CASSLTLGEKQYF TGCGCCAGCAGTCTAACCTTGGGAGAAAAGCAGTATTTT
- TRBJ1-2 TRBV28 TRBD1 CASSFRDRGYGYTF TGTGCCAGCAGTTTTCGGGACAGGGGATATGGCTACACCTTC
- TRBJ2-1 TRBV5-1 - CASSLGSSDEQFF TGCGCCAGCAGCTTGGGGTCCAGCGATGAGCAGTTCTTC
few TRBJ1-5 TRBV12-3/TRBV12-4 - CASSLASAVNQPQHF TGTGCCAGCAGTTTAGCCTCGGCAGTCAATCAGCCCCAGCATTTT
many TRBJ1-5 TRBV7-6 - CASSQPQHF TGTGCCAGCAGCCAGCCCCAGCATTTT
- TRBJ2-3 TRBV20-1 - CSARSNMDTQYF TGCAGTGCTAGAAGTAACATGGATACGCAGTATTTT
- TRBJ2-4 TRBV20-1 - CSASLSALAKNIQYF TGCAGTGCTAGTTTGTCAGCTCTAGCCAAAAACATTCAGTACTTC
few TRBJ2-1 TRBV20-1 - CSAPSGYNEQFF TGCAGTGCACCCAGTGGGTACAATGAGCAGTTCTTC
- TRBJ1-5 TRBV5-8 - CASSFPRGDNQPQHF TGTGCCAGCAGCTTCCCAAGAGGGGACAATCAGCCCCAGCATTTT
- TRBJ2-2 TRBV5-5 - CASSQDTTLNTGELFF TGTGCCAGCAGCCAGGACACCACCCTTAACACCGGGGAGCTGTTTTTT
few TRBJ1-1 TRBV5-8 - CASSLKVDGRAAFF TGTGCCAGCAGCTTGAAAGTTGATGGGCGGGCAGCTTTCTTT
- TRBJ2-2 TRBV28 - CASSLLARNTGELFF TGTGCCAGCAGTTTACTAGCCCGGAACACCGGGGAGCTGTTTTTT
- TRBJ2-2 TRBV7-2 - CASSLDRPGTGELFF TGTGCCAGCAGCTTAGACCGCCCAGGCACCGGGGAGCTGTTTTTT
- TRBJ2-5 TRBV12-3/TRBV12-4 - CASSFGEETQYF TGTGCCAGCAGTTTCGGAGAAGAGACCCAGTACTTC
- TRBJ2-3 TRBV5-4 - CASSWSSTDTQYF TGTGCCAGCAGCTGGTCTAGCACAGATACGCAGTATTTT
- TRBJ2-5 TRBV5-6 TRBD2 CASSLISGTPQETQYF TGTGCCAGCAGCTTGATTAGCGGGACCCCCCAAGAGACCCAGTACTTC
few TRBJ2-7 TRBV28 TRBD2 CASSFTSGIYEQYF TGTGCCAGCAGTTTTACCAGCGGGATATACGAGCAGTACTTC
- TRBJ2-3 TRBV20-1 - CSAEVPKRMDTQYF TGCAGTGCCGAGGTCCCAAAGCGGATGGATACGCAGTATTTT
- TRBJ1-1 TRBV7-9 - CASSPLNSVLGTEAFF TGTGCCAGCAGCCCTTTGAATTCGGTGTTAGGCACTGAAGCTTTCTTT
many TRBJ1-4 TRBV28 - CASSFTGKLFF TGTGCCAGCAGTTTTACCGGGAAACTGTTTTTT
few TRBJ1-1 TRBV7-8 - CASSVQDTEAFF TGTGCCAGCAGCGTCCAGGACACTGAAGCTTTCTTT
few TRBJ2-2 TRBV9 - CASTPHSVSNTGELFF TGTGCCAGCACCCCGCATAGCGTGTCGAACACCGGGGAGCTGTTTTTT